This T cell receptor beta chain originates from a study of Graves' ophthalmopathy and Graves' hyperthyroidism. Germline values: CDR1 LNHDA, CDR2 SQIVND (reference sequence). This CDR3 has 15 amino acids. The J segment lost 2 bases and the V segment lost 5 bases, leaving 5 bases of the junction unmatched. The authors amplified TCR beta CDR3 regions, and they did so from RNA transcripts for repertoire sequencing. HTBI primers primed a first-round RT-PCR, and a second-round multiplex PCR followed. TCRdb independently ran MiXCR on the multiplex PCR reads; one entry per CDR3 protein. The table shows about 410,000 distinct CDR3 sequences, with approximately 16% occurring only once. This clonotype occurred many times.

This TCR came from a woman aged 18 to 35 with Graves' ophthalmopathy. This chain links TRBV19 with TRBJ1-5; 8 positions match TRBD1. Sequencing used peripheral blood. For the CDR3, the DNA is TGTGCCAGTAGTGACCTGGACAGGGGCAATCAGCCCCAGCATTTT. Its translation is CASSDLDRGNQPQHF.